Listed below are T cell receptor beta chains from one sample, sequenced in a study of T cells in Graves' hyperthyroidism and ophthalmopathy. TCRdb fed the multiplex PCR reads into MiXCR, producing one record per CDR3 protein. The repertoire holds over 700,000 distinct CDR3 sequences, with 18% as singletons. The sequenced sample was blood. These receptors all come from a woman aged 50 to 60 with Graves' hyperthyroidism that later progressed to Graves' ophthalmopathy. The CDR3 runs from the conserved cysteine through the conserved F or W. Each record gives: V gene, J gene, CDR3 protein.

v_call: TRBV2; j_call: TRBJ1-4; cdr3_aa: CASSVEGEGEKLFF
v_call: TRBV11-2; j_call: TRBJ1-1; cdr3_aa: CASSVRDRAYAFF
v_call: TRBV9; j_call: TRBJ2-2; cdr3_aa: CASSVLGGHYSTGELFF
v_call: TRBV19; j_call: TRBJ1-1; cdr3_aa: CASSIPGGGTEAFF
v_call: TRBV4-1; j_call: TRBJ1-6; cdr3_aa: CASRDDGAGWGSPLHF
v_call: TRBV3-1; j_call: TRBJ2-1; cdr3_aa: CASRRTSGRENEQFF
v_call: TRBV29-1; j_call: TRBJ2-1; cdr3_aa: CSGERQGAEQFF
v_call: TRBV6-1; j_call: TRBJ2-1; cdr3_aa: CASRGLAYNEQFF
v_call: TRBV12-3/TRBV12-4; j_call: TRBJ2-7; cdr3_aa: CASSQGQDISYEQYF
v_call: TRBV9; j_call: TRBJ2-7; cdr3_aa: CASSLSGTSGGYEQYF
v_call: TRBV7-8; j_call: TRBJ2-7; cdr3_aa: CASSFSGRRAYEQYF
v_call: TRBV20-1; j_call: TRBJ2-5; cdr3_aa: CSAQRAGGPGETQYF
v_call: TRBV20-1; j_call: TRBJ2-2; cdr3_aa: CSASWIQVSGELFF
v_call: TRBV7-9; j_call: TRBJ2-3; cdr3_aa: CASSYTSGGFTDTQYF
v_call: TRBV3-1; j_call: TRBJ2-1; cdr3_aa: CASSQDYTAYNEQFF
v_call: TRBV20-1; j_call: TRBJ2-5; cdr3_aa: CSAGQGGETLYF
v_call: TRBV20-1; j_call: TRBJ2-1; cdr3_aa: CSARDRLPATSGGDNEQFF
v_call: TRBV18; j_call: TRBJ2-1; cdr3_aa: CASSPSRGLYNEQFF
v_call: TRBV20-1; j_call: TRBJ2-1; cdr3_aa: CSAQPRDSDEQFF
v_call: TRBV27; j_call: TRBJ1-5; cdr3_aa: CASSLSGRGANQPQHF
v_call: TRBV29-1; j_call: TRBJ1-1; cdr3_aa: CSAGGEAFF
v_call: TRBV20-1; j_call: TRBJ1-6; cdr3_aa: CSAPLVTGDSSPLHF
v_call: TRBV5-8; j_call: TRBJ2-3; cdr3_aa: CASSLASGGISTDTQYF
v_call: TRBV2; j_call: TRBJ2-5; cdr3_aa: CASSGRETGAETQYF
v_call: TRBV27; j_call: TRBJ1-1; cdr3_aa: CASSLFVRGAEAFF
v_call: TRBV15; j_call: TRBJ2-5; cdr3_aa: CATSRVRGGGETQYF
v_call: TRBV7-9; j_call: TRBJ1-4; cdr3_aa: CASGRFRDGEKLFF
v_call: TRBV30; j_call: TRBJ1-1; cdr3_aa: CAWRTGGNTEAFF
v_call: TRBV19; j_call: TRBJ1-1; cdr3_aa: CASVTRYPSTEAFF
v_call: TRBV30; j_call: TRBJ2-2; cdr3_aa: CAWSTGQGSYGELFF
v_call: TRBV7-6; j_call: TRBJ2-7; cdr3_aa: CASSYETGSYEQYF
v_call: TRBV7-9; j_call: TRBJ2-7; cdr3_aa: CASSLTPEQYF
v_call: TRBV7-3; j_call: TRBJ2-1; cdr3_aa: CASSPTRDRFNEQFF
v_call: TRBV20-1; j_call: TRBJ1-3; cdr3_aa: CSARDFGVRNTIYF
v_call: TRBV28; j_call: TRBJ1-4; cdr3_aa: CASSNRVPEKLFF
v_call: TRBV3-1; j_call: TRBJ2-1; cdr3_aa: CASSQVVNRKNNEQFF
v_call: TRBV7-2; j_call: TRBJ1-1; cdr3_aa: CASSLRQINTEAFF
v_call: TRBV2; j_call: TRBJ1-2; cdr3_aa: CASSEGRKRNYGYTF
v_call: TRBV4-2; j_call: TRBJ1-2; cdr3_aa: CASSQDGDRDYGYTF
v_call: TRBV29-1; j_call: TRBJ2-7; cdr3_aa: CSVEGTGAAYEQYF
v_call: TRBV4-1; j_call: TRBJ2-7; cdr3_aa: CASSETRGVTSGGAYEQYF
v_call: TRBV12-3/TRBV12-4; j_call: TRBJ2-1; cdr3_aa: CASRTDGYNEQFF
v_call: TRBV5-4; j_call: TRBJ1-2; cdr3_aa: CASSLAGQLYGYTF
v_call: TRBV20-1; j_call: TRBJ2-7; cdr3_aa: CSPLPSGGHIYYEQYF
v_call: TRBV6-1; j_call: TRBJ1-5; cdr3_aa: CASSDLRNQPQHF
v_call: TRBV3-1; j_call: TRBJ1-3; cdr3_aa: CASSLTPYRTGNTIYF
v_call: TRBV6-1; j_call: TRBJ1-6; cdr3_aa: CASSERSPLHF
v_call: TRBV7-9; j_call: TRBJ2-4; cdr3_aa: CASSLEGGGSPLAKNIQYF
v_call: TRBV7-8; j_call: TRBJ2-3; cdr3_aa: CASSLGLGAADTQYF
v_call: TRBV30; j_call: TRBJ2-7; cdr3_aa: CAWNRRGYEQYF
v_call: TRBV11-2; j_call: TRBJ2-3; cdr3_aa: CASSPRTGSPDTQYF